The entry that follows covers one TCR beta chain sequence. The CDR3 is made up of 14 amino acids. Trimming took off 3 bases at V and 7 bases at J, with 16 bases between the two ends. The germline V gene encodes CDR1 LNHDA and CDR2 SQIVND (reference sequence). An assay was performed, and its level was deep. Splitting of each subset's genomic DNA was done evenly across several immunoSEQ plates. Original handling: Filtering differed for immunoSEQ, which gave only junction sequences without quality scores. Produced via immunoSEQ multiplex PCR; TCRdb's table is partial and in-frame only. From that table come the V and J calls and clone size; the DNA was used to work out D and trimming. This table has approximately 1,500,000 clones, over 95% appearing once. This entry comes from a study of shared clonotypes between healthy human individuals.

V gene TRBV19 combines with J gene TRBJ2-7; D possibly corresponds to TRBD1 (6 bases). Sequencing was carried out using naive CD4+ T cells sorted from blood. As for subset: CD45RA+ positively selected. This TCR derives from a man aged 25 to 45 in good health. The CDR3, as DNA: TGTGCCAGTAGTATTGGGCCGGGACAACGGGAGCAGTACTTC. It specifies CASSIGPGQREQYF. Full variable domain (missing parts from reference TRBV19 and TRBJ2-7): DGGITQSPKYLFRKEGQNVTLSCEQNLNHDAMYWYRQDPGQGLRLIYYSQIVNDFQKGDIAEGYSVSREKKESFPLTVTSAQKNPTAFYLCASSIGPGQREQYFGPGTRLTVT.